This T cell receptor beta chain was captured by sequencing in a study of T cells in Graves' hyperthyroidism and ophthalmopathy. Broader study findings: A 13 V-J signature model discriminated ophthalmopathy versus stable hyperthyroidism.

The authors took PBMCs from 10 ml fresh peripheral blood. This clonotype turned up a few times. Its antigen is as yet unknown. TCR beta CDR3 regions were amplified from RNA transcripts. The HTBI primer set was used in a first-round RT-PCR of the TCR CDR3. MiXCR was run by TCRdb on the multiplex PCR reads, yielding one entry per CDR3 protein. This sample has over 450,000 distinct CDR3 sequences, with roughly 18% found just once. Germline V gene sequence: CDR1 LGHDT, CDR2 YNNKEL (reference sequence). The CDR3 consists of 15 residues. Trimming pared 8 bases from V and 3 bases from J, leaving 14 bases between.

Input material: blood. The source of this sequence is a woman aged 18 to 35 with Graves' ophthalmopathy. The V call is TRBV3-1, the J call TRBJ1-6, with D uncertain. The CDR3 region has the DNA TGTGCCAGCGGGTCAGGACCCGGCTATAATTCACCCCTCCACTTT. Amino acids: CASGSGPGYNSPLHF.